This T cell receptor beta chain is from a study of identical twins. Study results and caveats: Models predicted too little out-of-frame TCR alpha sharing in monozygotic twins.

Concerning this clonotype itself: The antigen is undetermined.

V lost 0 bases, J lost 6 bases, and 13 bases lay in between. The CDR3 length is 15 residues. Germline-derived CDR1 and CDR2 are LGHDT and YNNKEL (reference sequence). Unique molecular identifiers were present on the cDNA, which also gained a universal primer site by template switching. TCRdb re-called the 5' RACE reads through MiXCR, storing one row per CDR3 protein. Counted here are approximately 600,000 distinct CDR3 sequences, around 7.5% occurring once; the ten biggest clones make up 1.5% to 2%. These data were likewise used in another study, on yellow fever vaccine responses in identical twins.

The material sequenced was PBMCs. This rearrangement joins TRBV3-1 to TRBJ2-3; tentative D call: TRBD2 (6 bases). This TCR came from a woman in her late teens or twenties in good health. The CDR3 here is CASSQDESRGDTQYF. The DNA for the CDR3 is TGTGCCAGCAGCCAAGATGAATCTCGGGGGGATACGCAGTATTTT.